The 20 T cell receptor beta chains below were found in one sample sequenced in a study of cytomegalovirus exposure and HLA in healthy donors. With 60 Vbeta and 13 Jbeta primers, the PCR was carried out. The method was immunoSEQ multiplex PCR; TCRdb's version includes in-frame clones alone and lacks a portion of them. The sample data list roughly 140,000 clones. Input material: PBMCs. Every receptor here comes from a male donor in good health and CMV-seronegative.

V and J are TRBV7-2 and TRBJ2-5, with D possibly being TRBD1 (6 bases). Trimming left V 5 bases short and J 4 bases short, with 11 bases between. CDR1 SGHTA and CDR2 FQGNSA come from the germline V gene. The CDR3 covers 13 residues. For the CDR3, the DNA is TGTGCCAGCAGCGGACAGAGGGTAGAGACCCAGTACTTC. Its translation is CASSGQRVETQYF.

The rearrangement links TRBV4-2 to TRBJ2-2, with no clear D. Germline V gives CDR1 LGHNA, CDR2 YNFKEQ. V lost 3 bases and J 5 bases, leaving 4 bases between the germline ends. CDR3 length: 12 residues. CDR3 in amino acids: CASSHPTGELFF. The CDR3 nucleotides are TGTGCCAGCAGCCATCCGACCGGGGAGCTGTTTTTT.

The rearrangement uses TRBV4-2 and TRBJ2-3; TRBD2 matches 9 bases. With 0 bases clipped from V and 0 bases from J, the junction kept 7 bases outside the gene matches. Germline lookup yields CDR1 LGHNA and CDR2 YNFKEQ. CDR3 length: 18 residues. In DNA form, the CDR3 reads TGTGCCAGCAGCCAAGATCTAGCGGGGTTAGCTAGCACAGATACGCAGTATTTT. Translation gives CASSQDLAGLASTDTQYF.

This chain uses TRBV6-4 with TRBJ2-1, with 10 bases fitting TRBD2. Germline V lookup: CDR1 MRHNA, CDR2 SNTAGT. V was clipped by 7 bases and J by 10 bases; unmatched bases: 16. The CDR3 consists of 16 residues. The CDR3 nucleotides are TGTGCCAGCATCCTGAGGAAGCGGGAGGGAAGGGGGGAGCAGTTCTTC. Translated: CASILRKREGRGEQFF.

This CDR3 reads CASSSDRGSRLKQYF. DNA of the CDR3: TGTGCCAGTAGTTCGGACAGGGGGTCGCGATTAAAGCAGTATTTT. This chain connects TRBV19 to TRBJ2-3; 10 bases fit TRBD1. V lost 5 bases to trimming and J lost 11 bases; unmatched junction nucleotides: 13. The germline V gene encodes CDR1 LNHDA and CDR2 SQIVND (reference sequence). This CDR3 spans 15 amino acids.

The V gene is TRBV5-6, the J gene TRBJ2-7; tentative D call: TRBD2 (5 bases). Between the trimmed V and J ends, which lost 5 bases and 7 bases, there was a span of 16 bases. The CDR3 contains 13 residues. CDR1 is SGHDT, CDR2 YYEEEE, per germline. The CDR3 sequence is CASSPGSLWEQYF. The CDR3 coding sequence is TGTGCCAGCAGTCCGGGGTCGCTATGGGAGCAGTACTTC.

This chain joins TRBV7-9 and TRBJ1-1; TRBD1 agrees at 8 bases. CDR1 SEHNR and CDR2 FQNEAQ come from the germline V gene (reference sequence). V shed 5 bases and J 1 base; nucleotides not matched to a gene: 6. The CDR3 has 15 residues. The CDR3 nucleotides read TGTGCCAGCAGCGGAAAACAGGGGGGGAACACTGAAGCTTTCTTT. As protein: CASSGKQGGNTEAFF.

The V and J genes are TRBV2 and TRBJ1-1; perhaps TRBD1 as D (6 bases). The CDR3 sequence is 16 residues long. V was cut by 6 bases and J by 0 bases, with 17 bases left in between. Germline V gene sequence: CDR1 SNHLY, CDR2 FYNNEI. CDR3 sequence: CASSRTGSSMNTEAFF. The CDR3 nucleotides read TGTGCCAGCAGCAGAACAGGGAGTAGCATGAACACTGAAGCTTTCTTT.

V is TRBV19 and J is TRBJ2-1, with TRBD1 matching 8 bases. The J segment lost 7 bases and the V segment lost 5 bases, leaving 7 bases of the junction unmatched. There are 14 residues in the CDR3. Per germline, CDR1 LNHDA and CDR2 SQIVND (reference sequence). CDR3 residues: CASSVTGGRNEQFF. The CDR3, as DNA: TGTGCCAGTAGTGTCACAGGGGGAAGGAATGAGCAGTTCTTC.

This chain joins TRBV7-9 and TRBJ2-7, with TRBD2 matching over 16 bases. From germline, CDR1 is SEHNR and CDR2 FQNEAQ (reference sequence). J lost 2 bases, V lost 5 bases, and 12 bases had no gene match. This CDR3 has 19 residues. The CDR3 here is CASSQQGLAGGLLTYEQYF. DNA for the CDR3: TGTGCCAGCAGCCAACAGGGACTAGCGGGAGGGCTCCTCACCTACGAGCAGTACTTC.

The V and J genes are TRBV27 and TRBJ1-1, with D possibly being TRBD1 (5 bases). Germline CDR1 reads MNHEY; CDR2 reads SMNVEV (reference sequence). V lost 4 bases, J lost 4 bases, and 13 bases lay in between. The CDR3 spans 14 residues. The CDR3 bases are TGTGCCAGCAGTTCCGCAGGGCTGGTCACTGAAGCTTTCTTT. The encoded protein is CASSSAGLVTEAFF.

The chain couples TRBV6-5 to TRBJ1-5; 8 bases are shared with TRBD1. This CDR3 is built from 14 residues. Germline lookup yields CDR1 MNHEY and CDR2 SVGAGI. J was trimmed by 7 bases and V by 2 bases; bases with no gene match: 4. The CDR3 loop is CASSYLGQGQPQHF. The CDR3 nucleotides read TGTGCCAGCAGTTACCTAGGACAGGGCCAGCCCCAGCATTTT.

This chain uses TRBV7-9 with TRBJ2-7; 8 bases line up with TRBD2. This CDR3 is built from 17 residues. CDR1 and CDR2 (germline): SEHNR, FQNEAQ (reference sequence). Trimming cost V 5 bases and J 4 bases; bases outside gene matches: 16. The CDR3 nucleotides are TGTGCCAGCAGCCCGCGGTCAGAAGCGGGGGATCCTTACGAGCAGTACTTC. Its protein is CASSPRSEAGDPYEQYF.

This chain joins TRBV6-1 and TRBJ2-7, with D tentatively TRBD2 (5 bases). The ends were cut back, 4 bases at V and 2 bases at J, with 9 bases in the middle. CDR1 is MNHNS and CDR2 is SASEGT in the germline V gene. This CDR3 has 13 amino acids. The CDR3 nucleotides read TGTGCCAGCAGTGCCAGCGGTCCCTACGAGCAGTACTTC. Translating gives CASSASGPYEQYF.

The chain joins TRBV7-9 to TRBJ2-2; D gene uncertain. Germline values: CDR1 SEHNR, CDR2 FQNEAQ (reference sequence). V was pared by 10 bases and J by 0 bases, with 15 bases between. The CDR3 spans 15 residues. The CDR3 here is CAIPRRVTNTGELFF. The CDR3 nucleotides are TGTGCCATCCCACGCCGCGTTACGAACACCGGGGAGCTGTTTTTT.

The gene calls are TRBV6-5 and TRBJ2-1; no firm D call. Looked up from germline, CDR1 is MNHEY and CDR2 is SVGAGI. With 5 bases removed from V and 5 bases from J, the gap between germline ends came to 4 bases. The CDR3 spans 11 residues. CDR3 nucleotide sequence: TGTGCCAGCAGTGAGAACAATGAGCAGTTCTTC. This encodes CASSENNEQFF.

The rearrangement uses TRBV7-9 and TRBJ2-7; tentatively, D is TRBD2 (6 bases). V lost 4 bases, J lost 2 bases, and 15 bases lay in between. Germline CDR1 SEHNR, CDR2 FQNEAQ (reference sequence). The length of the CDR3 is 15 residues. The CDR3 spells CASSSALAPTYEQYF. The CDR3, as DNA: TGTGCCAGCAGCTCCGCCCTAGCGCCGACCTACGAGCAGTACTTC.

This chain connects TRBV29-1 to TRBJ1-1; tentative D call: TRBD1 (5 bases). Germline loops: CDR1 SQVTM, CDR2 ANQGSEA. This CDR3 comprises 11 residues. Trimming removed 6 bases at V and 8 bases at J, with 13 bases between. The CDR3, as DNA: TGCAGCGTAGAATTTCAGGGCGAAGCTTTCTTT. This encodes CSVEFQGEAFF.

This rearrangement joins TRBV2 to TRBJ1-6, with TRBD1 identical over 11 bases. The junction had 7 bases not matched to a gene; V was cut back by 4 bases and J by 5 bases. Germline V gene lookup returns CDR1 SNHLY and CDR2 FYNNEI. The CDR3 runs 17 residues. CDR3 sequence (DNA): TGTGCCAGCAGTGCTGGCGGGACAGGGGGAAATAATTCACCCCTCCACTTT. It yields the protein CASSAGGTGGNNSPLHF. Drawing the rest from reference TRBV2 and TRBJ1-6, the complete variable domain is EPEVTQTPSHQVTQMGQEVILRCVPISNHLYFYWYRQILGQKVEFLVSFYNNEISEKSEIFDDQFSVERPDGSNFTLKIRSTKLEDSAMYFCASSAGGTGGNNSPLHFGNGTRLTVT.

V usage is TRBV5-1 and J usage is TRBJ1-1, with 7 bases lining up with TRBD1. CDR1 and CDR2 (germline): SGHRS, YFSETQ. The CDR3 runs 14 residues. The V segment lost 4 bases and the J segment 6 bases; nucleotides outside the gene matches: 9. The CDR3, as DNA: TGCGCCAGCAGCCTCATCGACAGGGTAGCTGAAGCTTTCTTT. Its translation is CASSLIDRVAEAFF.